This TCR beta chain was documented in a study of blood T cell repertoires in COVID-19. Study summary: Sites in the United States, Italy and Spain provided acute and convalescent COVID-19 samples.

V dropped 4 bases and J dropped 6 bases, with 19 bases sitting between them. The CDR3 runs 16 residues. Germline values: CDR1 KGHSH, CDR2 LQKENI. Seattle participants joined during active infection and were tracked over time. Generated by immunoSEQ multiplex PCR, the TCRdb table keeps only in-frame clones and is missing some. The sample shows roughly 410,000 clones, around 87% of them seen only once. The sequencing input was peripheral blood. The TCR originated in an older woman with COVID-19, enrolled during active disease. The V call is TRBV18, the J call TRBJ1-5; D may be TRBD1 (6 bases). The CDR3 DNA is TGTGCCAGCTCACAGTCCCGGGACATGATCGGTCAGCCCCAGCATTTT. Its protein product is CASSQSRDMIGQPQHF.